Below, 7 T cell receptor beta chains from the same sample are listed, as sequenced in a study of CD8+ T cells in alopecia areata. It was cDNA, reverse transcribed from extracted RNA, that served as the sequencing template. Method: immunoSEQ multiplex PCR; TCRdb's copy keeps in-frame clones and lacks some. The table records some 150,000 clones, roughly nine tenths of them present only once. The treatment denotes: oral pan-JAK inhibitor, 5-10 mg twice daily. The sample here was CD8+ T cells sorted from blood, taken at week 4, from a patient treated with tofacitinib. These receptors originate from a human donor with alopecia areata.

The V call is TRBV10-3, the J call TRBJ1-1, with TRBD1 identical over 7 bases. The V segment lost 4 bases and the J segment 8 bases; nucleotides outside the gene matches: 4. The germline CDR1 and CDR2 sequences are ENHRY and SYGVKD. The CDR3 has 12 amino acids. DNA of the CDR3: TGTGCCATCAGTGGGATACAGGGGGAAGCTTTCTTT. It is translated as CAISGIQGEAFF.

The chain combines TRBV11-2 with TRBJ2-7; TRBD1 or TRBD2 may be the D gene (5 bases each). The length of the CDR3 is 15 residues. Looked up from germline, CDR1 is SGHAT and CDR2 is FQNNGV. V was cut by 4 bases and J by 3 bases, with 16 bases left in between. CDR3 protein: CASSSHGTGHYEQYF. The CDR3 DNA follows: TGTGCCAGCAGCTCTCACGGGACGGGCCACTACGAGCAGTACTTC.

The chain carries TRBV10-2 and TRBJ1-2, with D possibly being TRBD1 (5 bases). CDR1 WSHSY and CDR2 SAAADI come from the germline V gene. The CDR3 covers 13 residues. V was trimmed by 0 bases and J by 4 bases, leaving 6 bases between them. Here the CDR3 reads CASSESRGYGYTF. The CDR3 bases are TGCGCCAGCAGTGAGTCGAGGGGCTATGGCTACACCTTC.

The V and J genes are TRBV4-1 and TRBJ2-7, with 7 bases that match TRBD1. V lost 1 base to trimming and J lost 3 bases; unmatched junction nucleotides: 9. This CDR3 is built from 16 residues. Germline loops: CDR1 MGHRA, CDR2 YSYEKL. The CDR3 is CASSQVPGDRDYEQYF. DNA of the CDR3: TGCGCCAGCAGCCAAGTGCCCGGGGACAGAGACTACGAGCAGTACTTC.

The rearrangement joins TRBV2 to TRBJ2-1; 9 positions match TRBD2. The germline V gene encodes CDR1 SNHLY and CDR2 FYNNEI. V shed 9 bases, J shed 5 bases, and the junction held 8 bases outside the gene matches. This CDR3 has 14 amino acids. The CDR3 DNA reads TGTGCCAGGGGGTCTAGCGGGGACGACAATGAGCAGTTCTTC. Residues: CARGSSGDDNEQFF.

The rearrangement uses TRBV7-9 and TRBJ2-3; no firm D call. V gave up 0 bases and J gave up 0 bases, with 19 bases separating them. CDR3 length: 19 amino acids. Germline V gene lookup returns CDR1 SEHNR and CDR2 FQNEAQ (reference sequence). Written as DNA, the CDR3 is TGTGCCAGCAGCTTAGCGCAAGATCCGCTCCAGGCTAGCACAGATACGCAGTATTTT. Protein product: CASSLAQDPLQASTDTQYF.

The rearrangement uses TRBV7-9 and TRBJ2-1; D unresolved. The ends were cut back, 1 base at V and 7 bases at J, with 5 bases in the middle. The germline V gene encodes CDR1 SEHNR and CDR2 FQNEAQ (reference sequence). There are 12 residues in the CDR3. The CDR3 reads CASSLETNEQFF. Here the CDR3 DNA reads TGTGCCAGCAGCTTAGAAACGAATGAGCAGTTCTTC.